These 15 T cell receptor beta chains were sequenced from one sample in a study of identical twins. TCRdb re-called the 5' RACE reads with MiXCR, one entry per CDR3 protein. Among roughly 690,000 distinct CDR3 sequences listed, less than 25% were seen once. This sample was shared with a second study, whose subject was T cells expressing NK-cell markers.

The source material was PBMCs. The receptors come from a woman younger than 30 in good health.

The J gene is TRBJ2-3, the V gene TRBV20-1, with 7 bases aligning to TRBD2. V lost 4 bases to trimming and J lost 2 bases; unmatched junction nucleotides: 3. This CDR3 has 13 residues. Germline V gene data show CDR1 as DFQATT and CDR2 as SNEGSKA (reference sequence). DNA for the CDR3: TGCAGTGCTACTAGCGGAAACACAGATACGCAGTATTTT. Translated: CSATSGNTDTQYF.

This clonotype has more than one count but fewer than ten. This rearrangement joins TRBV7-9 to TRBJ2-3; D uncertain. Trimming took off 5 bases at V and 5 bases at J, with 11 bases between the two ends. This CDR3 comprises 13 residues. CDR1 is SEHNR and CDR2 is FQNEAQ in the germline V gene (reference sequence). CDR3 in DNA: TGTGCCAGCAGCCCCCCCGCTTTAGATACGCAGTATTTT. Its translation is CASSPPALDTQYF.

The chain employs TRBV3-1 and TRBJ2-7; a weak D match, TRBD2 (5 bases). CDR1 is LGHDT, CDR2 YNNKEL, per germline (reference sequence). CDR3 length: 15 amino acids. V dropped 6 bases and J dropped 2 bases, with 17 bases sitting between them. CDR3 coding DNA: TGTGCCAGCAGGGGCGGGTCAAGCGGCACCTACGAGCAGTACTTC. It encodes CASRGGSSGTYEQYF.

The sample holds a few counts of this clonotype. V usage is TRBV7-2 and J usage is TRBJ2-7; 8 bases fit TRBD2. V gave up 5 bases and J gave up 3 bases; unmatched junction bases: 6. Germline loops: CDR1 SGHTA, CDR2 FQGNSA. The CDR3 runs 14 residues. Here the CDR3 reads CASSVRGGFYEQYF. CDR3 nucleotides: TGTGCCAGCAGCGTACGGGGGGGGTTCTACGAGCAGTACTTC. Supplemented by reference TRBV7-2 and TRBJ2-7, the full variable domain reads GAGVSQSPSNKVTEKGKDVELRCDPISGHTALYWYRQSLGQGLEFLIYFQGNSAPDKSGLPSDRFSAERTGGSVSTLTIQRTQQEDSAVYLCASSVRGGFYEQYFGPGTRLTVT.

This clonotype occurred a few times. The rearrangement joins TRBV7-2 to TRBJ2-6; D ambiguous. CDR1 SGHTA and CDR2 FQGNSA come from the germline V gene. The germline V and J ends were trimmed by 1 base and 0 bases, with 7 bases remaining between them. This CDR3 comprises 16 residues. The CDR3 protein is CASSLVAASGANVLTF. DNA for the CDR3: TGTGCCAGCAGCTTAGTTGCGGCCTCTGGGGCCAACGTCCTGACTTTC.

This chain links TRBV4-1 with TRBJ1-5; D unresolved. The CDR3 is made up of 13 amino acids. Germline CDR1 MGHRA, CDR2 YSYEKL. The germline V and J ends were trimmed by 1 base and 5 bases, with 6 bases remaining between them. The CDR3 spells CASSQVGYQPQHF. The CDR3 DNA reads as TGCGCCAGCAGCCAAGTCGGTTATCAGCCCCAGCATTTT.

CDR3 nucleotide sequence: TGTGCCAGCAGCGTCGCAGCGGGGAAGAACACCGGGGAGCTGTTTTTT. Translation: CASSVAAGKNTGELFF. V is TRBV9 and J is TRBJ2-2; 7 bases match TRBD2. The germline V gene encodes CDR1 SGDLS and CDR2 YYNGEE. V was clipped by 2 bases and J by 1 base; unmatched bases: 5. The CDR3 spans 16 residues. Filled out from reference TRBV9 and TRBJ2-2, the complete variable domain reads DSGVTQTPKHLITATGQRVTLRCSPRSGDLSVYWYQQSLDQGLQFLIQYYNGEERAKGNILERFSAQQFPDLHSELNLSSLELGDSALYFCASSVAAGKNTGELFFGEGSRLTVL.

This clonotype was detected only a few times. The chain carries TRBV6-5 and TRBJ2-1; the D gene is possibly TRBD2 (5 bases). The ends were cut back, 2 bases at V and 7 bases at J, with 21 bases in the middle. CDR1 is MNHEY and CDR2 is SVGAGI in the germline V gene. CDR3 length: 17 residues. CDR3 bases: TGTGCCAGCAGTTACCCTCCGGCGAGCGGAAAGGGTAATGAGCAGTTCTTC. It specifies CASSYPPASGKGNEQFF.

This clonotype was counted between two and nine times. This sequence joins TRBV7-8 and TRBJ2-7, with 9 nucleotides matching TRBD2. This CDR3 has 14 residues. The V and J ends lost 7 bases and 7 bases, in that order; junction bases with no gene match: 11. Germline-derived CDR1 and CDR2 are SGHVS and FQNEAQ. The CDR3 region is CASTPGSGSGEQYF. The CDR3 nucleotides read TGTGCCAGCACCCCGGGTAGCGGGAGTGGTGAGCAGTACTTC.

The chain links TRBV5-1 to TRBJ2-1, with a possible D match to TRBD1 (6 bases). Germline loops: CDR1 SGHRS, CDR2 YFSETQ. V was pared by 6 bases and J by 4 bases, with 14 bases between. This CDR3 is 14 amino acids long. CDR3 loop: CASNSGAGYNEQFF. DNA of the CDR3: TGCGCCAGCAACTCAGGGGCTGGATACAATGAGCAGTTCTTC.

Here the CDR3 DNA reads TGTGCCATCAGTAGCGGAACTGAAGCTTTCTTT. Translating gives CAISSGTEAFF. The rearrangement joins TRBV10-3 to TRBJ1-1; the D is unclear. Trimming cost V 5 bases and J 5 bases, with 6 bases left between them. CDR3 size: 11 residues. Germline V gives CDR1 ENHRY, CDR2 SYGVKD.

This clonotype was observed many times. This chain joins TRBV5-1 and TRBJ2-1; possibly TRBD2 for D (5 bases). The CDR3 totals 15 residues. V gave up 3 bases and J gave up 2 bases, with 12 bases separating them. The germline V gene has CDR1 SGHRS and CDR2 YFSETQ. As DNA, the CDR3 is TGCGCCAGCAGCTCAATAGCGCCTACCTACAATGAGCAGTTCTTC. Amino acids: CASSSIAPTYNEQFF.

The chain recombines TRBV4-3 with TRBJ2-7, with D tentatively TRBD1 or TRBD2 (5 bases each). The V end was cut by 3 bases, the J end by 2 bases, with 17 bases between. The CDR3 has 16 residues. The germline V gene has CDR1 LGHNA and CDR2 YSLEER. As DNA, the CDR3 is TGCGCCAGCAGCCACTTATCCGGGGCTGGCCCCTACGAGCAGTACTTC. Its protein is CASSHLSGAGPYEQYF.

This clonotype was observed a handful of times. The chain has TRBV7-8 and TRBJ2-2; 8 positions match TRBD1. This CDR3 spans 15 amino acids. Germline V gene lookup returns CDR1 SGHVS and CDR2 FQNEAQ. J gave up 6 bases and V 5 bases, and 8 bases lay outside the gene matches. CDR3 residues: CASSLQDRVSGELFF. Here the CDR3 DNA reads TGTGCCAGCAGCCTCCAGGACAGGGTGTCCGGGGAGCTGTTTTTT.

V is TRBV29-1 and J is TRBJ1-2, with 10 bases identical to TRBD1. CDR1 and CDR2 (germline): SQVTM, ANQGSEA. The CDR3 sequence is 14 residues long. Losses at the gene ends were 3 bases for V and 8 bases for J; bases not matched to a gene: 9. CDR3 amino acids: CSVEFRDRGVGYTF. The DNA for the CDR3 is TGCAGCGTTGAGTTCAGGGACAGGGGTGTAGGCTACACCTTC. The whole variable domain, remainder taken from reference TRBV29-1 and TRBJ1-2, is SAVISQKPSRDICQRGTSLTIQCQVDSQVTMMFWYRQQPGQSLTLIATANQGSEATYESGFVIDKFPISRPNLTFSTLTVSNMSPEDSSIYLCSVEFRDRGVGYTFGSGTRLTVV.